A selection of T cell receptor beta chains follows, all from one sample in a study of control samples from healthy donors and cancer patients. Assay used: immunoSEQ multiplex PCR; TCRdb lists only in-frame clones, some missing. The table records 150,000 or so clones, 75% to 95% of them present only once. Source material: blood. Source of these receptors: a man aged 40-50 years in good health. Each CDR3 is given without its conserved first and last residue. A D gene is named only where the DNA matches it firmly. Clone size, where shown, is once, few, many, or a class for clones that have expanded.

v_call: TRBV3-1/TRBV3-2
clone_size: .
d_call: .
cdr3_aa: ASSQGQTINYATNEKLF

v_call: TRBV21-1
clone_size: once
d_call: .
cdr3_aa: ASIKTAADRLGYT

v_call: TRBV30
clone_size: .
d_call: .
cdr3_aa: AQDNSGANVLT

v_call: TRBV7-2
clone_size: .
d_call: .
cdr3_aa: ASSPGRGGNIQY

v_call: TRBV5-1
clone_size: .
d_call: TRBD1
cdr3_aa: ASSFQGENTEAF

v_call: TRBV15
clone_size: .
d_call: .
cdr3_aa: ATSRDLRADTQY

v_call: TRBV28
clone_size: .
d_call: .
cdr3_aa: ASSTRQGISSPLH

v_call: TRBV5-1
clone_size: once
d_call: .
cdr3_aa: ASSLVTNTEAF

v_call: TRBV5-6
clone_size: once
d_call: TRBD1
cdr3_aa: ASSLQGANSPLH

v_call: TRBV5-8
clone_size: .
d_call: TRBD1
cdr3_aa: ASSNGQVGITDTQY

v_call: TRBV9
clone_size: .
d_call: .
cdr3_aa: ASSVPGANVLT

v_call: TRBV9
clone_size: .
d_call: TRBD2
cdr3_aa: ASSVVAGSETQY

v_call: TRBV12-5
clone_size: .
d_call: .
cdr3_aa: ASGLVRGGSYEQY

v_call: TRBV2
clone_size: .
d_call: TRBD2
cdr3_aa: ASSWTSGGRKYEQY

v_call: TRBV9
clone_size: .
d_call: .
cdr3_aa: ASSQGYEQY

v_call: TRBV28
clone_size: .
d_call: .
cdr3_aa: ASSSRMLPYEQY

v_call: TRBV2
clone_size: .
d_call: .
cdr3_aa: ASLWGELYEQY

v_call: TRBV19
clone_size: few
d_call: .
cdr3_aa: ASSIDLAADTYQPQH

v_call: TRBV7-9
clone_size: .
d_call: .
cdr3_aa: ASSSGESTGELF

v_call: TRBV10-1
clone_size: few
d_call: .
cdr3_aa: ASGPLGGEQY

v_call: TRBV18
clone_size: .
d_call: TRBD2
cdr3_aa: ASSLAGGHGDTQY

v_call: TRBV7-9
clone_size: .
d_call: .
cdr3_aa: ASSLTYEQF

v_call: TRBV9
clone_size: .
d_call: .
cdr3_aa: ASSVSPTEGTQY

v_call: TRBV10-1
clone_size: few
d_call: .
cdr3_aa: ASSEQLDQPQH

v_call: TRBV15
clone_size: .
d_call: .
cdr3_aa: ATSSGASWGTDTQY

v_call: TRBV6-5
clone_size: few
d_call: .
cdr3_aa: ASSLHSSGNEQF

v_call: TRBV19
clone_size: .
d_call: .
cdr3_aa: ASSMAGTQETQY

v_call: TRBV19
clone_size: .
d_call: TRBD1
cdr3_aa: ASSTLGTGLGVGHT

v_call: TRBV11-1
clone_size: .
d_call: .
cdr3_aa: ASSLAGSREQY

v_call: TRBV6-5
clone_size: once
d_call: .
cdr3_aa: ASRKTENTEAF